These 6 T cell receptor beta chains share one sample of origin, sequenced in a study of cytomegalovirus exposure and HLA in healthy donors. In the PCR, 60 Vbeta and 13 Jbeta primers were used. Assay: immunoSEQ multiplex PCR; the TCRdb copy retains only in-frame clones and omits some. The table lists 120,000 or so clones, about four fifths of them singletons. Source material: PBMCs. The origin of the receptors is a man between 18 and 29 years old in good health and CMV-seronegative.

The chain employs TRBV18 and TRBJ1-4; D is unclear. The germline gives CDR1 KGHSH, CDR2 LQKENI. V gave up 3 bases and J gave up 5 bases, with 10 bases separating them. The CDR3 extends over 14 amino acids. CDR3 nucleotide sequence: TGTGCCAGCTCACCGAGGGATTCCAATGAAAAACTGTTTTTT. This sequence encodes CASSPRDSNEKLFF.

This clone was found a few times. CDR3 amino acids: CAISVMDFKGHAGEKLFF. The DNA of the CDR3 is TGTGCCATCAGTGTCATGGATTTCAAGGGGCATGCGGGGGAAAAACTGTTTTTT. This chain joins TRBV10-3 and TRBJ1-4; maybe TRBD1 (5 bases). Per the germline V gene, CDR1 is ENHRY and CDR2 is SYGVKD. This CDR3 spans 18 amino acids. V dropped 4 bases and J dropped 8 bases, with 26 bases sitting between them.

The chain carries TRBV28 and TRBJ2-5; TRBD1 might be the D (6 bases). Trimming cost V 2 bases and J 4 bases, with 14 bases left between them. Germline values: CDR1 MDHEN, CDR2 SYDVKM. This CDR3 contains 15 residues. The CDR3 is CASSLGWQGGETQYF. In nucleotides, the CDR3 is TGTGCCAGCAGTTTAGGATGGCAAGGGGGAGAGACCCAGTACTTC.

The gene calls are TRBV10-2 and TRBJ1-2; the D is unclear. The CDR3 contains 13 residues. Germline V gene lookup returns CDR1 WSHSY and CDR2 SAAADI. V lost 6 bases to trimming and J lost 4 bases, with 12 bases between them. The CDR3 region is CASSPLQVYGYTF. In DNA form, the CDR3 reads TGCGCCAGCAGCCCACTCCAAGTCTATGGCTACACCTTC.

This rearrangement joins TRBV14 to TRBJ2-5; D possibly corresponds to TRBD1 (6 bases). Trimming removed 4 bases from V and 7 bases from J, with 16 bases in between. Germline loops: CDR1 SGHDN, CDR2 FVKESK. The CDR3 is 14 residues long. The CDR3 sequence is CASSPGTSRVTQYF. For the CDR3, the DNA is TGTGCCAGCAGCCCCGGGACAAGTAGGGTGACCCAGTACTTC. The whole variable domain, filled in from reference TRBV14 and TRBJ2-5, reads EAGVTQFPSHSVIEKGQTVTLRCDPISGHDNLYWYRRVMGKEIKFLLHFVKESKQDESGMPNNRFLAERTGGTYSTLKVQPAELEDSGVYFCASSPGTSRVTQYFGPGTRLLVL.

The chain links TRBV7-3 to TRBJ2-3, with 10 positions matching TRBD2. Losses at the gene ends were 1 base for V and 1 base for J; bases not matched to a gene: 2. Germline V CDR1 and CDR2: SGHTA, FQGTGA. The CDR3 totals 16 residues. This CDR3 reads CASSLKGTSGTDTQYF. The CDR3 region has the DNA TGTGCCAGCAGCTTAAAAGGGACTAGCGGCACAGATACGCAGTATTTT.